This T cell receptor (beta chain) was found in a study of breast tumors, draining lymph nodes, adjacent tissues. Points from the study as a whole: The lymph node origin of tumor T cells was framed as consistent with a hypothesis, not demonstrated. Tumor repertoires ranked between lymph nodes and nontumor tissue in diversity, with V and J gene preferences. Most tumor T cells seemingly derive from lymph node, then expand in tumor. Compared with basal-like, luminal-like tumors shared significantly more repertoire with nontumor tissue.

Samples came from axillary lymph nodes draining the breast cancer. TCRdb called the multiplex PCR reads again in MiXCR, with one record for every CDR3 protein. This table holds tens of thousands of distinct CDR3 sequences, approximately 29% found once. This clonotype showed up many times. Its antigen is not known. V trimming: 0 bases; J trimming: 3 bases; junction bases outside the gene matches: 7. Germline CDR1 reads LGHNA; CDR2 reads YSLEER. This CDR3 region has 16 residues. This clonotype originated in a female donor with breast cancer. Some clones in this sample may be carry-over from other donors' samples. The sequenced sample consisted of axillary lymph node tissue. The chain joins TRBV4-3 to TRBJ2-7; 8 nucleotides line up with TRBD2. The CDR3 nucleotides are TGCGCCAGCAGCCAAGAATCCCTAGCGGGTAACTACGAGCAGTACTTC. Translating it yields CASSQESLAGNYEQYF.